The 2 T cell receptor beta chains presented below share a single source sample, sequenced in a study of CD8 T cells in Susac syndrome. Random hexamers served to reverse transcribe roughly 0.5 to 1 ug RNA. TCRdb fed the immunoSEQ multiplex PCR reads into MiXCR, producing one record per CDR3 protein. Among some 120,000 distinct CDR3 sequences, 94% were seen once, and the ten largest hold about 0.089%. Sequenced input: CD4+ T cells from PBMCs. The receptors shown here come from a human donor in good health.

V is TRBV30 and J is TRBJ1-4; no definite D call. Per germline, CDR1 GTSNPN and CDR2 SVGIG (reference sequence). Trimming took 0 bases from V and 7 from J, leaving 15 bases between them. The CDR3 sequence is 15 residues long. Here the CDR3 reads CAWSVRGSGSEKLFF. CDR3 bases: TGTGCCTGGAGTGTACGTGGGTCCGGTAGTGAAAAACTGTTTTTT. Complete variable domain (other parts from reference TRBV30 and TRBJ1-4): SQTIHQWPATLVQPVGSPLSLECTVEGTSNPNLYWYRQAAGRGLQLLFYSVGIGQISSEVPQNLSASRPQDRQFILSSKKLLLSDSGFYLCAWSVRGSGSEKLFFGSGTQLSVL.

The V call is TRBV12-3 or TRBV12-4, the J call TRBJ1-6, with D perhaps matching TRBD1 (5 bases). V lost 6 bases and J lost 8, with 11 bases in between. CDR3 length: 13 amino acids. The DNA for the CDR3 is TGTGCCAGCAGCCCTATGGGGGATTCACCCCTCCACTTT. It encodes CASSPMGDSPLHF.